Sequencing of this TCR beta chain was carried out in a study of OX40 agonist ivuxolimab in advanced cancers. General study points: With doses of 0.1 to 3.0 mg/kg, CD4+ and CD8+ blood T cells had undergone clonal expansion by week 6.

The table came from immunoSEQ multiplex PCR; TCRdb's copy has only in-frame clones and leaves some out. The repertoire consists of over 80,000 clones, with 70% to 90% occurring once and the leading ten covering more than 5.5%. A word on this clone: Its antigen is undetermined.

Germline-derived CDR1 and CDR2 are LNHDA and SQIVND (reference sequence). CDR3 length: 14 residues. Trimming took 2 bases from V and 4 from J, leaving 9 bases between them. V gene TRBV19 combines with J gene TRBJ1-3, with no clear D. This TCR was recovered from an adult with an advanced solid tumor such as melanoma, head and neck, liver or kidney cancer. The sequencing here drew on CD4+ or CD8+ T cells sorted from blood, taken in a trial of the OX40 agonist ivuxolimab. The CDR3 DNA reads as TGTGCCAGTAGTATAACGGGGTCCGGAAACACCATATATTTT. It codes for CASSITGSGNTIYF.